A single sample is the source of the 3 T cell receptor beta chains below, sequenced in a study of low-dose radiotherapy and immunotherapy resistance in tumors. Alpha and beta chains were covered, as first-strand cDNA relied on TRAV- and TRBV-specific primers. Amplification of TCRs used a constant-region primer and V-primer adapter for roughly 18 PCR cycles. Each CDR3 protein gets one entry after TCRdb re-called the reads with MiXCR. The profile shows about 64,000 distinct CDR3 sequences, about 26% of them singletons. Stated time point: before trial treatment. Sequenced material: PBMCs, taken before treatment. These receptors originate from a male donor with rectosigmoid adenocarcinoma.

This clonotype was picked up many times. This chain uses TRBV7-9 with TRBJ2-7; D possibly uses TRBD1 or TRBD2 (5 bases each). The CDR3 is made up of 15 amino acids. The germline V and J ends were trimmed by 2 bases and 0 bases, with 11 bases remaining between them. Germline CDR1 reads SEHNR; CDR2 reads FQNEAQ (reference sequence). The CDR3 sequence: CASSLWDVSSYEQYF. As DNA, the CDR3 is TGTGCCAGCAGCTTATGGGACGTTAGCTCCTACGAGCAGTACTTC.

This clonotype was seen only once. A far larger clone is off by one base, so a read error is likely. The rearrangement links TRBV5-3 to TRBJ2-1, with D possibly TRBD1 on 6 matching bases. TRBV5-3 is an open reading frame whose function is uncertain. The CDR3 totals 14 residues. CDR3 DNA sequence: TGTACCAGCAGCTTACAGGGAACCCACAATGAGCAGTTCTTC. Protein: CTSSLQGTHNEQFF.

The rearrangement uses TRBV14 and TRBJ2-7; D is undetermined. The CDR3 has 11 amino acids. Germline CDR1 is SGHDN and CDR2 is FVKESK. Trimming removed 1 base at V and 10 bases at J, with 8 bases between. DNA for the CDR3: TGTGCCAGCAGCCAAGGCTGGGGTCAGTACTTC. It is translated as CASSQGWGQYF.